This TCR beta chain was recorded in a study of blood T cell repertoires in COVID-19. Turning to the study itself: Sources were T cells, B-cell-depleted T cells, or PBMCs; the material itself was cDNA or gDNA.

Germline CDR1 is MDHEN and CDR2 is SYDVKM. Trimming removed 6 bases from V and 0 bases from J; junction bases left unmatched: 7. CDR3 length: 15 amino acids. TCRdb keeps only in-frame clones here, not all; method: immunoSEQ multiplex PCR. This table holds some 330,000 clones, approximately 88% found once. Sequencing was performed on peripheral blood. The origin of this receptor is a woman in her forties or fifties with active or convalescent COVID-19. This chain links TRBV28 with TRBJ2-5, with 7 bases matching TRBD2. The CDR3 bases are TGTGCCAGCAGGCGGCGGGGGACCTACCAAGAGACCCAGTACTTC. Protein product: CASRRRGTYQETQYF.